Listed below are T cell receptor beta chains from one sample, sequenced in a study of blood T cell repertoires in COVID-19. The repertoire was sequenced with immunoSEQ multiplex PCR; TCRdb's copy has only in-frame clones and lacks some. The data hold about 170,000 clones, with more than 70% observed a single time. The specimen was PBMCs or T cells enriched from blood (not recorded which). These receptor sequences come from a woman between 50 and 59 years old in a cohort exposed to, infected with or recovered from COVID-19 (not recorded which). Both conserved end residues are part of each CDR3. Fields, in order: D gene, V gene, J gene, clone size, CDR3 protein, CDR3 DNA. A D gene is named only where the DNA matches it firmly. The size of a clone is reported for some rows only, either as once, few or many, or as a class for expanded clones.

TRBD1	TRBV3-1/TRBV3-2	TRBJ1-2	NA	CASSHHGQGLSGYTF	TGTGCCAGCAGCCACCACGGACAGGGTCTCAGTGGCTACACCTTC
NA	TRBV12-3/TRBV12-4	TRBJ1-1	NA	CASVSPGGSEAFF	TGTGCCAGCGTCTCTCCCGGGGGGTCCGAAGCTTTCTTT
TRBD1	TRBV30	TRBJ1-1	NA	CAWSPMGWTGGTEAFF	TGTGCCTGGAGTCCGATGGGATGGACAGGGGGGACTGAAGCTTTCTTT
TRBD2	TRBV5-1	TRBJ2-3	few	CASSLGNSGSSDTQYF	TGCGCCAGCAGCTTGGGGAATAGCGGGAGCTCGGATACGCAGTATTTT
NA	TRBV7-8	TRBJ2-3	NA	CASSLGGQGRDTQYF	TGTGCCAGCAGCTTAGGGGGGCAGGGGAGAGATACGCAGTATTTT
NA	TRBV12-3/TRBV12-4	TRBJ2-1	NA	CATNGGYNEQFF	TGTGCCACCAATGGGGGGTACAATGAGCAGTTCTTC
NA	TRBV11-2	TRBJ2-1	NA	CASNSRENEQFF	TGTGCCAGCAACTCACGGGAGAATGAGCAGTTCTTC
NA	TRBV28	TRBJ2-2	NA	CASSLISGELFF	TGTGCCAGCAGTTTAATATCCGGGGAGCTGTTTTTT
NA	TRBV4-2	TRBJ2-1	NA	CASSEGPNSYNEQFF	TGTGCCAGCAGCGAGGGCCCAAATTCCTACAATGAGCAGTTCTTC
TRBD1	TRBV18	TRBJ1-4	few	CASSPTRTGDEKLFF	TGTGCCAGCTCACCAACCAGGACAGGGGATGAAAAACTGTTTTTT
TRBD1	TRBV5-6	TRBJ2-1	NA	CASCPSKGDRIFF	TGTGCCAGCTGTCCGTCCAAGGGGGACAGGATCTTCTTC
TRBD2	TRBV15	TRBJ2-3	NA	CATSRASSGAYTDTQYF	TGTGCCACCAGCAGAGCCTCTAGCGGGGCGTACACAGATACGCAGTATTTT
NA	TRBV28	TRBJ1-1	once	CASSSLGELEAFF	TGTGCCAGCAGCTCCCTTGGAGAGCTTGAAGCTTTCTTT
NA	TRBV29-1	TRBJ2-3	NA	CSVVLGRGDTQYF	TGCAGCGTTGTACTGGGCAGGGGAGATACGCAGTATTTT
TRBD1	TRBV6-5	TRBJ1-6	NA	CASTTGTGDNSPLHF	TGTGCCAGCACCACCGGGACAGGGGATAATTCACCCCTCCACTTT
TRBD1	TRBV29-1	TRBJ1-6	NA	CSARTGVNSPLHF	TGCAGCGCAAGGACAGGGGTTAATTCACCCCTCCACTTT